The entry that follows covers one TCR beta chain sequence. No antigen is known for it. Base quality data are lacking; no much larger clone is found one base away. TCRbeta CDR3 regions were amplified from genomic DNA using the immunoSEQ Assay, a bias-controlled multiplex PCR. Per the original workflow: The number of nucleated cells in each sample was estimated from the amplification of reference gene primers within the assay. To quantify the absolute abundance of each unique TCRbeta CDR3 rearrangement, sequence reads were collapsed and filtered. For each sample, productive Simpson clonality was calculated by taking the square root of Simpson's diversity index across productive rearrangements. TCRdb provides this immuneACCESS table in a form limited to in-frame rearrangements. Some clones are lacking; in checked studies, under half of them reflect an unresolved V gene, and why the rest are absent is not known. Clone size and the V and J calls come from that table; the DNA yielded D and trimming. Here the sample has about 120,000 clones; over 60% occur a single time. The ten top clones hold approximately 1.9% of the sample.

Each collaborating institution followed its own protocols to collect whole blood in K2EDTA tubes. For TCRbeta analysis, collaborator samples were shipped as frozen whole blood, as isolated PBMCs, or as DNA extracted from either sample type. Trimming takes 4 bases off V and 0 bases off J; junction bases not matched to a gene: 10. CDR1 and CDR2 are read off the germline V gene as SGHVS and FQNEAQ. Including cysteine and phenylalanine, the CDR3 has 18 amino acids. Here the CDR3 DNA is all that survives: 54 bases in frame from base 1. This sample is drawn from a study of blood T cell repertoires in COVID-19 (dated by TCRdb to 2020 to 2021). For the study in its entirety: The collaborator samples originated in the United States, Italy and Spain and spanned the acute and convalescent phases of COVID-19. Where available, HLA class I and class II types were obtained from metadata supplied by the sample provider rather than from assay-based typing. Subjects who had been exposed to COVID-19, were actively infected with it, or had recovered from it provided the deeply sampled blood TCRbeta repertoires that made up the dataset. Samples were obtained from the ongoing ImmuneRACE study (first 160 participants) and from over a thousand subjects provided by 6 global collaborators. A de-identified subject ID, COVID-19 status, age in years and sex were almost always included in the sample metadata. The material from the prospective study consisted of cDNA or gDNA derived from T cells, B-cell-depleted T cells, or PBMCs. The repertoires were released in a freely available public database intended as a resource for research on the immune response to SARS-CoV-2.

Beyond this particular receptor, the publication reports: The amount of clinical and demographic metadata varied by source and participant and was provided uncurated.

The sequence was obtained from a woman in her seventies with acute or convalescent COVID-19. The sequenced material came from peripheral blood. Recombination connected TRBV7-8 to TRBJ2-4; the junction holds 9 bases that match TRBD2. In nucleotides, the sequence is TGTGCCAGCAGCTCGCCTTTAAGCGGGGGGTTAGCCAAAAACATTCAGTACTTC. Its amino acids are CASSSPLSGGLAKNIQYF.